This is a list of T cell receptor beta chains from one sample in a study of CD8+ T cells in alopecia areata. Here immunoSEQ multiplex PCR was the method, and the copy in TCRdb shows in-frame clones only, minus some. The table shows approximately 180,000 clones, with 59% occurring only once. The specimen comprised CD4+ T cells sorted from blood, sampled at week 0. Receptors were obtained from a human donor with alopecia areata. Each CDR3 is given with its conserved first and last residue. D genes are given only for firm matches. Size values are once, few and many counts, or a class for expanded clones, and some rows have none.

few	TRBV18	TRBJ2-3	NA	15	TGTGCCAGCTCACCAGGTAGACCCCAGACAGATACGCAGTATTTT	CASSPGRPQTDTQYF
NA	TRBV30	TRBJ2-3	NA	12	TGTGCCTGGAGTGGCGGTGCAGATACGCAGTATTTT	CAWSGGADTQYF
NA	TRBV29-1	TRBJ1-1	NA	13	TGCAGCGTTGGGGGGCGGATGAACACTGAAGCTTTCTTT	CSVGGRMNTEAFF
NA	TRBV4-2	TRBJ1-4	TRBD1	15	TGTGCCAGCAGCCCGCCGGACAGGGGAAATGAAAAACTGTTTTTT	CASSPPDRGNEKLFF
NA	TRBV4-1	TRBJ2-5	TRBD1	13	TGCGCCAGCAGCGGGACAGGAGGGGAGACCCAGTACTTC	CASSGTGGETQYF
many	TRBV5-1	TRBJ1-4	NA	15	TGCGCCAGCAGCCCCCTCGTCGGAACTAATGAAAAACTGTTTTTT	CASSPLVGTNEKLFF
NA	TRBV4-2	TRBJ2-5	TRBD1	17	TGTGCCAGCAGCCAGTCATCCCTGACAGGGTACGGAGAGACCCAGTACTTC	CASSQSSLTGYGETQYF
NA	TRBV6-5	TRBJ1-4	NA	15	TGTGCCAGCAGTTACAGCAGGGCGGGTAATGAAAAACTGTTTTTT	CASSYSRAGNEKLFF
NA	TRBV6-5	TRBJ2-4	NA	13	TGTGCCAGCAGTTACCGGGAACGCGGCATTCAGTACTTC	CASSYRERGIQYF
NA	TRBV7-3	TRBJ2-7	TRBD1	16	TGTGCCAGCAGCTCAAAACCGGGACAGGCAACCTACGAGCAGTACTTC	CASSSKPGQATYEQYF
many	TRBV20-1	TRBJ1-4	NA	10	TGCAGTGCTCATAGTGAAAAACTGTTTTTT	CSAHSEKLFF
NA	TRBV6-1	TRBJ2-7	NA	13	TGTGCCAGCAGAGAGGACAGTCCCTACGAGCAGTACTTC	CASREDSPYEQYF
once	TRBV6-6	TRBJ2-5	NA	14	TGTGCCAGCAGTTACTCGGTATCCCAAGAGACCCAGTACTTC	CASSYSVSQETQYF
few	TRBV30	TRBJ1-5	NA	13	TGTGCCTGGAGTGTAAGTACTAATCTACCCCAGCATTTT	CAWSVSTNLPQHF
NA	TRBV10-3	TRBJ1-2	TRBD1	15	TGTGCCATCAGTGCACAGGACAGGGAAACCTATGGCTACACCTTC	CAISAQDRETYGYTF
NA	TRBV5-1	TRBJ2-5	NA	14	TGCGCCAGCAGCTTAAGACAGCTTCAAGAGACCCAGTACTTC	CASSLRQLQETQYF
few	TRBV6-1	TRBJ2-5	TRBD1	15	TGTGCCAGCAACCCCAGGGGACAGCCCCGAGAGACCCAGTACTTC	CASNPRGQPRETQYF
NA	TRBV11-2	TRBJ1-2	NA	14	TGTGCCAGCAGCTCCTCCGGGAAGATATGGGGCTACACCTTC	CASSSSGKIWGYTF
few	TRBV7-9	TRBJ1-2	NA	12	TGTGCCAGCAGCTTAGTCGGCTATGGCTACACCTTC	CASSLVGYGYTF
NA	TRBV18	TRBJ2-7	NA	15	TGTGCCAGCTCACCGAAGCAGGGTGGCTCCTACGAGCAGTACTTC	CASSPKQGGSYEQYF
NA	TRBV11-2	TRBJ2-2	NA	15	TGTGCCAGCAGCTTAGTCAGTGGGAACACCGGGGAGCTGTTTTTT	CASSLVSGNTGELFF
NA	TRBV30	TRBJ2-1	TRBD2	15	TGTGCCTGGAGTTCGGGGGGGTCCTCCTACAATGAGCAGTTCTTC	CAWSSGGSSYNEQFF
NA	TRBV29-1	TRBJ2-7	TRBD1	12	TGCAGCGTCCTCAGGGGGACCTACGAGCAGTACTTC	CSVLRGTYEQYF
few	TRBV7-9	TRBJ2-6	NA	18	TGTGCCAGCAGCTTAGTCGGGGCTTTGATCTCTGGGGCCAACGTCCTGACTTTC	CASSLVGALISGANVLTF